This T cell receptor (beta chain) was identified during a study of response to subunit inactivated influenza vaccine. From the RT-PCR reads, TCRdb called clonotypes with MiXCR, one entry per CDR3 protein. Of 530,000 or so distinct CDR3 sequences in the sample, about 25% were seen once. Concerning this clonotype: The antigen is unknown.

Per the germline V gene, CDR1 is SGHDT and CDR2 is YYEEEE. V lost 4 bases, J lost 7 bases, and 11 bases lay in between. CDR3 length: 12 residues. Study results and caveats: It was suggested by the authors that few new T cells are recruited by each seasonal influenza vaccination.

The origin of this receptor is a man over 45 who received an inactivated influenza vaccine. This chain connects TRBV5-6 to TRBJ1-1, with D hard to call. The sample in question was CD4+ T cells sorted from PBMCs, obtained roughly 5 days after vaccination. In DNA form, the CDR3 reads TGTGCCAGCAGCAACGCTGGGTTTGAAGCTTTCTTT. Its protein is CASSNAGFEAFF. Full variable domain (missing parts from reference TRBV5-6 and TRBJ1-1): DAGVTQSPTHLIKTRGQQVTLRCSPKSGHDTVSWYQQALGQGPQFIFQYYEEEERQRGNFPDRFSGHQFPNYSSELNVNALLLGDSALYLCASSNAGFEAFFGQGTRLTVV.